This is a list of T cell receptor beta chains from one sample in a study of response to subunit inactivated influenza vaccine. TCRdb analysed the RT-PCR reads with MiXCR anew, one entry per CDR3 protein. The sample has 500,000 to 700,000 distinct CDR3 sequences; under 30% are singletons. The same data also went into a second study, on T cells expressing NK-cell markers.

Sequences were derived from CD4+ T cells sorted from PBMCs, sampled roughly 12 days after vaccination. The receptors shown here come from a man aged 45-60 years who received an inactivated influenza vaccine. CDR3s include the opening cysteine and the closing phenylalanine or tryptophan. The order of the fields is V gene, D gene, CDR3 protein. A D gene is named only where the DNA matches it firmly.

>TRBV12-3/TRBV12-4|TRBD1
CASSGTGEVQPQHF
>TRBV5-8|TRBD1
CASSSGQGLVNEQFF
>TRBV4-1|TRBD2
CASSQVRGIYNEQFF
>TRBV6-5|TRBD2
CASSYSSLAGSTYEQYF
>TRBV5-6|.
CASSGPVQYSGITDTQYF
>TRBV11-2|TRBD1
CASSIQGYSPLHF
>TRBV5-1|TRBD2
CASSLPSGGETQYF
>TRBV6-2/TRBV6-3|.
CAIGRDTQYF
>TRBV4-2|TRBD2
CASSQDLAGKYNEQFF
>TRBV6-2/TRBV6-3|TRBD2
CASSYPPGGSSYNEQFF
>TRBV3-1|TRBD1
CASSQVFTGQGIQYF
>TRBV7-2|.
CASSLAGGMSSYNEQFF
>TRBV7-2|TRBD1
CASSLRQGGTDTQYF
>TRBV7-8|.
CASSLKQQVYSEQFF
>TRBV7-3|.
CASSLNGQGYNEQFF
>TRBV10-3|.
CAISESGGGTQYF
>TRBV10-3|TRBD2
CAIRLANGYEQYF
>TRBV10-2|.
CASSEVGANVLTF
>TRBV20-1|TRBD2
CSARDAAGGHNEQFF
>TRBV14|TRBD2
CASSQLAGSLYEQYF
>TRBV11-1|.
CASSLEGGPVITYNEQFF
>TRBV20-1|TRBD1
CSAPGQGNNEQFF
>TRBV20-1|.
CSAGRGRDYEQYF
>TRBV12-3/TRBV12-4|TRBD2
CASSLRPGTKYFPGELFF
>TRBV20-1|.
CSARLLGRDTQYF
>TRBV7-3|.
CASSSTPPGEQFF
>TRBV18|.
CASSPRGGRSQPQHF
>TRBV15|.
CATSRDTYGYTF
>TRBV4-2|.
CASSQGINEKLFF
>TRBV20-1|.
CSAVPLQGHNYEQYF
>TRBV12-3/TRBV12-4|TRBD1
CASSWGQGPQETQYF
>TRBV4-3|.
CASSQEVRGFTEAFF
>TRBV5-1|.
CASSFEGAYEQYF
>TRBV5-1|.
CASSVRDNSYEQYF
>TRBV28|TRBD2
CASSSLAGARNEQFF
>TRBV5-1|.
CASSASTGAPYEQYF
>TRBV5-1|.
CASRVAGGNTEAFF
>TRBV4-2|TRBD1
CASSQENTGTGGSPLHF
>TRBV24-1|.
CATSDQHSGANVLTF
>TRBV6-5|.
CASSYLGRTTPYNEQFF
>TRBV29-1|TRBD2
CSVEVSSSGRTDTQYF
>TRBV7-9|TRBD2
CASRLAAPGELFF
>TRBV28|.
CASTNGGLFNPQTDTQYF
>TRBV20-1|.
CSAEDRAAATQYF